The TCR beta chain under discussion was sequenced for a study of blood T cell repertoires in COVID-19. Overall study: PBMCs, B-cell-depleted T cells, or T cells were the source of the cDNA or gDNA that made up the material.

The CDR3 extends over 14 amino acids. Trimming shortened V by 1 base and J by 5 bases, and 9 bases separated the two germline ends. The germline V gene encodes CDR1 SEHNR and CDR2 FQNEAQ (reference sequence). Methods used by the authors: Amplifying reference gene primers gave estimates of nucleated cell counts. TCRdb keeps only in-frame clones here, not all; method: immunoSEQ multiplex PCR. V and J calls and clone size are as listed in that table; D and trimming were resolved from the DNA. In the table there are about 120,000 clones, 75% to 90% of which are singletons. The sample was peripheral blood. The chain is built from TRBV7-9 and TRBJ2-1; D unresolved. This receptor was taken from a man between 65 and 80 years old with acute or convalescent COVID-19. The CDR3 spells CASSLGEINNEQFF. The DNA for the CDR3 is TGTGCCAGCAGCTTAGGTGAGATTAACAATGAGCAGTTCTTC. The entire variable domain, with the rest obtained from reference TRBV7-9 and TRBJ2-1, is as follows: DTGVSQNPRHKITKRGQNVTFRCDPISEHNRLYWYRQTLGQGPEFLTYFQNEAQLEKSRLLSDRFSAERPKGSFSTLEIQRTEQGDSAMYLCASSLGEINNEQFFGPGTRLTVL.